Listed below are T cell receptor beta chains from one sample, sequenced in a study of T cell responses to AZD1222 COVID-19 vaccine. Only in-frame clones appear in the TCRdb table, and some are missing; sequencing was by immunoSEQ multiplex PCR. This table holds 150,000 to 200,000 clones, around 89% found once. This specimen consisted of peripheral blood, obtained 28 days after the second AZD1222 dose. The receptors derive from an adult who received the AZD1222 COVID-19 vaccine. CDR3s include the opening cysteine and the closing phenylalanine or tryptophan. The D gene is left open where the match is weak. Where a row states a size, it is once, few, many or the class of an expanded clone; other rows omit it.

J	D	size	V	CDR3	DNA
TRBJ1-4	NA	NA	TRBV21-1	CASSMCRGRGNEKLFF	TGTGCCAGCAGCATGTGCAGGGGGCGGGGTAATGAAAAACTGTTTTTT
TRBJ2-2	NA	NA	TRBV9	CASSVGAGVTGELFF	TGTGCCAGCAGCGTAGGGGCGGGTGTCACCGGGGAGCTGTTTTTT
TRBJ2-7	NA	once	TRBV30	CAWNSGTYGYEQYF	TGTGCCTGGAACAGTGGGACCTACGGCTACGAGCAGTACTTC
TRBJ2-2	NA	NA	TRBV29-1	CSVTVGAPNTGELFF	TGCAGCGTCACGGTGGGGGCACCGAACACCGGGGAGCTGTTTTTT
TRBJ2-7	NA	NA	TRBV19	CASSITTDSYEQYF	TGTGCCAGTAGTATAACAACAGACTCCTACGAGCAGTACTTC
TRBJ2-7	TRBD2	NA	TRBV14	CASSHLSGLAGEVDEQYF	TGTGCCAGCAGCCACCTAAGCGGACTAGCGGGAGAGGTGGACGAGCAGTACTTC
TRBJ2-3	NA	NA	TRBV28	CASSQMGAVDTQYF	TGTGCCAGCAGCCAAATGGGGGCAGTGGATACGCAGTATTTT
TRBJ1-6	TRBD1	once	TRBV4-3	CASSPQRTGRSPLHF	TGCGCCAGCAGCCCCCAGAGGACAGGTCGATCACCCCTCCACTTT
TRBJ1-4	NA	NA	TRBV7-2	CASSLVPGATNEKLFF	TGTGCCAGCAGCTTAGTTCCAGGGGCAACTAATGAAAAACTGTTTTTT
TRBJ2-3	TRBD1	NA	TRBV5-1	CASSPDRVTDTQYF	TGCGCCAGCAGCCCGGACAGGGTCACAGATACGCAGTATTTT
TRBJ2-7	NA	NA	TRBV4-1	CASSLRLVYEQYF	TGCGCCAGCAGCCTCCGACTGGTCTACGAGCAGTACTTC
TRBJ2-1	TRBD2	NA	TRBV28	CASSPRGSGRDEQFF	TGTGCCAGCAGCCCCCGTGGTAGCGGGAGGGATGAGCAGTTCTTC
TRBJ2-4	TRBD2	NA	TRBV19	CASSLRTSGRVSNIQYF	TGTGCCAGTAGTTTGCGGACTAGCGGGAGGGTTTCAAACATTCAGTACTTC
TRBJ2-3	NA	NA	TRBV4-3	CASSQKVGRVGTDTQYF	TGCGCCAGCAGCCAAAAAGTGGGAAGAGTCGGCACAGATACGCAGTATTTT
TRBJ2-1	NA	once	TRBV11-3	CASSSRRGDEQFF	TGTGCCAGCAGCTCCCGGAGAGGGGATGAGCAGTTCTTC
TRBJ2-3	NA	NA	TRBV7-2	CASSYRASDTQYF	TGTGCCAGCAGCTACAGGGCCTCAGATACGCAGTATTTT
TRBJ2-1	NA	once	TRBV11-2	CASSLRPDAAEFF	TGTGCCAGCAGCTTACGACCTGACGCTGCGGAGTTCTTC
TRBJ2-2	NA	NA	TRBV5-4	CASSLGVTNTGELFF	TGTGCCAGCAGCTTGGGGGTTACGAACACCGGGGAGCTGTTTTTT
TRBJ1-4	NA	NA	TRBV19	CASSAYPQGANEKLFF	TGTGCCAGTAGTGCGTACCCCCAGGGTGCTAATGAAAAACTGTTTTTT
TRBJ2-2	TRBD1	medium-sized	TRBV6-2/TRBV6-3	CASSPGTGDTGELFF	TGTGCCAGCAGCCCCGGGACAGGGGACACCGGGGAGCTGTTTTTT
TRBJ1-2	NA	NA	TRBV20-1	CSASYREANYGYTF	TGCAGTGCTAGTTACAGGGAAGCTAACTATGGCTACACCTTC
TRBJ1-5	NA	NA	TRBV6-2/TRBV6-3	CASSYSGVGQPQHF	TGTGCCAGCAGTTACTCGGGGGTAGGTCAGCCCCAGCATTTT
TRBJ2-1	TRBD2	NA	TRBV11-3	CASSLAGGANEQFF	TGTGCCAGCAGCTTAGCGGGAGGGGCCAATGAGCAGTTCTTC
TRBJ2-1	NA	once	TRBV4-3	CASSQELLATWEQFF	TGCGCCAGCAGCCAAGAGCTCCTCGCCACGTGGGAGCAGTTCTTC
TRBJ1-2	NA	NA	TRBV5-4	CASSSRQLFLGYTF	TGTGCCAGCAGCTCTCGCCAGCTTTTCCTAGGCTACACCTTC
TRBJ1-2	TRBD1	NA	TRBV28	CASSLYGTANYGYTF	TGTGCCAGCAGTTTGTATGGGACAGCTAACTATGGCTACACCTTC